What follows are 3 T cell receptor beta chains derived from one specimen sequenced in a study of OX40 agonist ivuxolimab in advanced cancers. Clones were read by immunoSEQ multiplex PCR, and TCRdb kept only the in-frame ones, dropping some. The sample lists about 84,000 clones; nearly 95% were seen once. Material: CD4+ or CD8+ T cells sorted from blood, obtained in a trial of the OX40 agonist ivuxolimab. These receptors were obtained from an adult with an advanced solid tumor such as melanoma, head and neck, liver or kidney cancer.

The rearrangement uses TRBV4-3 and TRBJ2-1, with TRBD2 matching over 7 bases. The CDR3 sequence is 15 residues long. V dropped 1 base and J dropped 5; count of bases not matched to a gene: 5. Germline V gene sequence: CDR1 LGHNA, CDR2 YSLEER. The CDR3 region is CASSQGASGNNEQFF. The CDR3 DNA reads TGCGCCAGCAGCCAAGGTGCTAGCGGCAACAATGAGCAGTTCTTC.

In DNA, the CDR3 is TGTGCCAGCAGCTCGACCGGGACAGATAATGAAAAACTGTTTTTT. Translating it yields CASSSTGTDNEKLFF. This chain joins TRBV11-3 and TRBJ1-4, with 7 bases matching TRBD1. The germline gives CDR1 SGHNT, CDR2 YENEEA. Trimming cost V 4 bases and J 4 bases; bases outside gene matches: 6. This CDR3 has 15 residues.

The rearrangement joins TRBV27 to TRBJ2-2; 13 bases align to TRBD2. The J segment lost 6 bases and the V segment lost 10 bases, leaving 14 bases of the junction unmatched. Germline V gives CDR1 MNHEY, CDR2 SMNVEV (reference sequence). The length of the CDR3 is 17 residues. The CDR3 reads CATRTGLAGVKAGELFF. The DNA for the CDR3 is TGTGCCACCCGTACTGGACTAGCGGGAGTAAAGGCCGGGGAGCTGTTTTTT.